These T cell receptor beta chains were read from a single sample in a study of CD8 T cells in ankylosing spondylitis. TCRdb passed the 5' RACE reads through MiXCR, listing each CDR3 protein once. The sample includes hundreds of thousands of distinct CDR3 sequences, 25% to 30% seen only once; the top ten take 0.89%. The sample taken for sequencing was blood, either unsorted or a sorted T cell fraction (not recorded which). These receptors were taken from a male donor with ankylosing spondylitis. The CDR3 runs from the conserved cysteine through the conserved F or W. Fields, in order: V gene, CDR3 protein.

v_gene: TRBV4-2; CDR3aa: CASSQDRFNEQFF
v_gene: TRBV29-1; CDR3aa: CSVGDGAPGPQHF
v_gene: TRBV5-6; CDR3aa: CASSSGGPQYF
v_gene: TRBV29-1; CDR3aa: CSVRLVVTGELFF
v_gene: TRBV19; CDR3aa: CASTSFGTQNQPQHF
v_gene: TRBV3-1; CDR3aa: CASSHKRLYNEQFF
v_gene: TRBV2; CDR3aa: CASSEALRRGRDNEQFF
v_gene: TRBV14; CDR3aa: CASSQSPSSGRYQETQYF
v_gene: TRBV28; CDR3aa: CASSFLAGTSGRAEPDTQYF
v_gene: TRBV4-1; CDR3aa: CASSQRGWTSGNTGELFF
v_gene: TRBV12-3/TRBV12-4; CDR3aa: CASRRDRGYNEQFF
v_gene: TRBV6-1; CDR3aa: CASTEEVAGNEQFF
v_gene: TRBV3-1; CDR3aa: CASSQVPIIGRHQPQHF
v_gene: TRBV25-1; CDR3aa: CASSVLGKLFF
v_gene: TRBV10-3; CDR3aa: CAISEGHREQFF
v_gene: TRBV29-1; CDR3aa: CSGGTGETQYF
v_gene: TRBV5-1; CDR3aa: CASSLALGGYGEQFF
v_gene: TRBV5-1; CDR3aa: CASSFPLPSDNEQFF
v_gene: TRBV20-1; CDR3aa: CSAVRDYEQYF
v_gene: TRBV12-3/TRBV12-4; CDR3aa: CASSFAGQGYQPQHF
v_gene: TRBV2; CDR3aa: CASRLGTARTDTQYF
v_gene: TRBV7-9; CDR3aa: CASSPGSGRQFYEQYF
v_gene: TRBV20-1; CDR3aa: CSARDEARTDTQYF
v_gene: TRBV11-3; CDR3aa: CASSSGPIFEQFF
v_gene: TRBV24-1; CDR3aa: CATSPGGALRETQYF
v_gene: TRBV27; CDR3aa: CASSLLATTGNEQFF
v_gene: TRBV5-1; CDR3aa: CASSVGDRDQETQYF
v_gene: TRBV6-1; CDR3aa: CASRQGQGQETQYF
v_gene: TRBV5-1; CDR3aa: CASSFMAEPYEQYF
v_gene: TRBV12-3/TRBV12-4; CDR3aa: CASSTEGARGYTF
v_gene: TRBV7-2; CDR3aa: CASSLAQTYEQYF
v_gene: TRBV29-1; CDR3aa: CSVVEAEKLFF
v_gene: TRBV11-2; CDR3aa: CASSPGSGEQFF